These 20 T cell receptor beta chains originate from one sample sequenced in a study of T cells in Graves' hyperthyroidism and ophthalmopathy. RNA transcripts provided the source from which TCR beta CDR3 regions were amplified. First-round RT-PCR of the TCR CDR3 relied on the HTBI primer set. TCRdb recomputed calls from the multiplex PCR reads with MiXCR, one row per CDR3 protein. The repertoire has around 200,000 distinct CDR3 sequences, about a sixth of them found once; the top ten carry roughly 29%. Sequencing was performed on blood. The receptors were sampled from a woman between 45 and 60 years old with Graves' hyperthyroidism.

This clonotype was observed at least ten times. This rearrangement joins TRBV12-3 or TRBV12-4 to TRBJ2-1; tentatively, D is TRBD1 or TRBD2 (5 bases each). V was pared by 6 bases and J by 0 bases, with 15 bases between. This CDR3 is built from 16 residues. This CDR3 reads CASRGGTLSSYNEQFF. Written as DNA, the CDR3 is TGTGCCAGCAGGGGTGGGACGCTCAGCTCCTACAATGAGCAGTTCTTC.

This clonotype occurred a few times. The rearrangement links TRBV6-2 or TRBV6-3 to TRBJ2-5, with a weak D call TRBD2 (5 bases). CDR1 and CDR2 (germline): MNHEY, SVGEGT. The CDR3 totals 15 residues. The V end lost 6 bases, the J end lost 0 bases, and 14 bases lay between the germline ends. Here the CDR3 DNA reads TGTGCCAGCAGAAACGCGGGCGGAAACCAAGAGACCCAGTACTTC. Protein sequence: CASRNAGGNQETQYF.

In its sample, this clonotype was seen many times. V and J are TRBV27 and TRBJ1-4; no clear D. The germline V and J ends were trimmed by 5 bases and 10 bases, with 17 bases remaining between them. The CDR3 runs 14 residues. Germline V gene data show CDR1 as MNHEY and CDR2 as SMNVEV (reference sequence). In DNA, the CDR3 is TGTGCCAGCAGTGCTTCAGTGACCTCGGGAAAACTGTTTTTT. This sequence encodes CASSASVTSGKLFF. Full variable domain (outside the CDR3, taken from reference TRBV27 and TRBJ1-4): EAQVTQNPRYLITVTGKKLTVTCSQNMNHEYMSWYRQDPGLGLRQIYYSMNVEVTDKGDVPEGYKVSRKEKRNFPLILESPSPNQTSLYFCASSASVTSGKLFFGSGTQLSVL.

The J gene is TRBJ1-1, the V gene TRBV19; possibly TRBD1 for D (6 bases). V lost 4 bases, J lost 3 bases, and 18 bases lay in between. There are 16 residues in the CDR3. Germline V gene sequence: CDR1 LNHDA, CDR2 SQIVND (reference sequence). Here the CDR3 reads CASSSHRAGWDTEAFF. CDR3 nucleotide sequence: TGTGCCAGTAGTAGCCACAGGGCGGGCTGGGACACTGAAGCTTTCTTT.

This clonotype was detected ten times or more. The chain employs TRBV18 and TRBJ1-1; 9 bases agree with TRBD1. Germline-derived CDR1 and CDR2 are KGHSH and LQKENI. The CDR3 spans 15 residues. J was trimmed by 2 bases and V by 5 bases; bases with no gene match: 6. The CDR3: CASSTYRGHNTEAFF. The CDR3 bases are TGTGCCAGCTCAACTTACAGGGGGCACAACACTGAAGCTTTCTTT.

Many counts were recorded for this clonotype. The CDR3 coding sequence is TGTGCCAGCAGCCCCACCGGGGGGCAAGCTGAGCAGTTCTTC. Translated: CASSPTGGQAEQFF. The genes are TRBV9 and TRBJ2-1; weak D call: TRBD2 (7 bases). Germline lookup yields CDR1 SGDLS and CDR2 YYNGEE. Trimming removed 4 bases at V and 9 bases at J, with 17 bases between. The CDR3 is 14 residues long.

The chain carries TRBV6-6 and TRBJ2-6, with TRBD2 as a possible D gene (5 bases). Deletions cut 0 bases from V and 4 bases from J, with 10 bases between. The CDR3 is made up of 16 amino acids. Germline V gene sequence: CDR1 MNHNY, CDR2 SVGAGI (reference sequence). The chain's CDR3 is CASSYSSGMGANVLTF. The CDR3 region has the DNA TGTGCCAGCAGTTACTCGAGCGGAATGGGGGCCAACGTCCTGACTTTC.

This clonotype was observed many times. This chain joins TRBV20-1 and TRBJ2-7, with a tentative D call TRBD1 (6 bases). Germline CDR1 DFQATT, CDR2 SNEGSKA (reference sequence). The CDR3 extends over 13 amino acids. V was shortened by 3 bases and J by 5 bases, with 14 bases between the two germline ends. The CDR3 here is CSARSPDSNEQYF. Here the CDR3 DNA reads TGCAGTGCTAGGAGTCCGGACAGTAACGAGCAGTACTTC.

Ten or more counts support this clonotype. V gene TRBV5-1 combines with J gene TRBJ1-2, with a possible D match to TRBD1 (5 bases). CDR1 and CDR2 (germline): SGHRS, YFSETQ. The CDR3 has 12 amino acids. With 4 bases removed from V and 6 bases from J, the gap between germline ends came to 10 bases. The CDR3: CASSQTRDGYTF. The CDR3 DNA reads TGCGCCAGCAGCCAAACCAGGGATGGCTACACCTTC.

Concerning this clonotype: The junction does not match germline at one end; this may be a read error. The chain joins TRBV7-2 to TRBJ1-2; no clear D gene. Germline-derived CDR1 and CDR2 are SGHTA and FQGNSA. The CDR3 totals 12 residues. The CDR3 region is CASSFGVHGYTF. DNA of the CDR3: TGTGCCAGCAGCTTTGGGGTGCATGGCTACACTTTC.

This clonotype was detected only once. The chain combines TRBV7-2 with TRBJ2-1, with unresolved D. This CDR3 spans 12 amino acids. Deletions cut 2 bases from V and 6 bases from J, with 5 bases between. From germline, CDR1 is SGHTA and CDR2 FQGNSA. CDR3 in amino acids: CASSLLSNEQFF. For the CDR3, the DNA is TGTGCCAGCAGCTTATTAAGCAATGAGCAGTTCTTC.

CDR3 sequence reads: CASSRTVGTEAFF. In DNA, the CDR3 is TGTGCCAGCAGTAGGACAGTTGGCACTGAAGCTTTCTTT. The chain couples TRBV5-4 to TRBJ1-1; a possible D gene is TRBD1 (6 bases). Trimming removed 5 bases from V and 4 bases from J, with 12 bases in between. Germline V CDR1 and CDR2: SGHNT, YYREEE (reference sequence). This CDR3 comprises 13 residues.

This clonotype has at least ten counts. The chain couples TRBV12-3 or TRBV12-4 to TRBJ2-5, with 8 bases lining up with TRBD1. V lost 7 bases and J lost 3; bases outside the gene matches: 4. This CDR3 comprises 13 residues. CDR3 loop: CASIRTGKETQYF. Written as DNA, the CDR3 is TGTGCCAGCATCCGGACAGGGAAAGAGACCCAGTACTTC.

This clonotype has a count of ten or more. The chain combines TRBV29-1 with TRBJ2-2, with D tentatively TRBD1 or TRBD2 (6 bases each). The CDR3 extends over 14 amino acids. The germline V gene encodes CDR1 SQVTM and CDR2 ANQGSEA. Trimming removed 7 bases from V and 1 base from J, with 13 bases in between. CDR3 region: CSAQGGMNTGELFF. The CDR3 DNA reads TGCAGCGCCCAAGGGGGGATGAACACCGGGGAGCTGTTTTTT.

This clonotype was counted at least ten times. V gene TRBV6-1 combines with J gene TRBJ1-6; D is uncertain. The V end lost 7 bases, the J end lost 7 bases, and 8 bases lay between the germline ends. Germline V gives CDR1 MNHNS, CDR2 SASEGT. The CDR3 extends over 12 amino acids. CDR3 sequence (DNA): TGTGCCAGCATGAGAAGGAATTCACCCCTCCACTTT. Amino acid sequence: CASMRRNSPLHF.

This clonotype was counted a few times. The rearrangement links TRBV5-4 to TRBJ2-2; 7 nucleotides line up with TRBD1. The CDR3 consists of 15 residues. CDR1 is SGHNT, CDR2 YYREEE, per germline (reference sequence). The V segment lost 4 bases and the J segment 6 bases; nucleotides outside the gene matches: 9. The CDR3 reads CASSNSGTVSGELFF. The CDR3 nucleotides are TGTGCCAGCAGCAACTCCGGGACAGTGTCCGGGGAGCTGTTTTTT.

This clonotype has ten or more counts. The chain carries TRBV5-1 and TRBJ2-3; perhaps TRBD2 as D (6 bases). Deletions cut 2 bases from V and 2 bases from J, with 15 bases between. CDR1 and CDR2 from the germline V gene are SGHRS and YFSETQ. This CDR3 is 16 amino acids long. CDR3 nucleotides: TGCGCCAGCAGCTTACCGGGACTGCATCACACAGATACGCAGTATTTT. Protein product: CASSLPGLHHTDTQYF.

This clonotype was detected ten times or more. J is TRBJ1-5 and V is TRBV6-1; maybe TRBD1 (5 bases). This CDR3 spans 13 amino acids. CDR1 and CDR2 (germline): MNHNS, SASEGT. V lost 3 bases and J lost 3, with 6 bases in between. Here the CDR3 DNA reads TGTGCCAGCAGTGACAGGGTCAATCAGCCCCAGCATTTT. It codes for CASSDRVNQPQHF.

This clonotype was found many times. This sequence joins TRBV2 and TRBJ1-1; D is possibly TRBD1 (6 bases). The V end lost 5 bases, the J end lost 6 bases, and 10 bases lay between the germline ends. CDR1 is SNHLY and CDR2 is FYNNEI in the germline V gene. The CDR3 sequence is 12 residues long. CDR3 nucleotide sequence: TGTGCCAGCAGTTGGGGGCAGGCTGAAGCTTTCTTT. Amino acids: CASSWGQAEAFF.

This clonotype was counted only a few times. This chain joins TRBV20-1 and TRBJ2-1; TRBD1 matches at 8 bases. V shed 5 bases, J shed 9 bases, and the junction held 6 bases outside the gene matches. The CDR3 has 12 residues. Germline loops: CDR1 DFQATT, CDR2 SNEGSKA (reference sequence). CDR3 protein: CSAPDRGTEQFF. CDR3 sequence (DNA): TGCAGTGCTCCTGACAGGGGAACTGAGCAGTTCTTC.